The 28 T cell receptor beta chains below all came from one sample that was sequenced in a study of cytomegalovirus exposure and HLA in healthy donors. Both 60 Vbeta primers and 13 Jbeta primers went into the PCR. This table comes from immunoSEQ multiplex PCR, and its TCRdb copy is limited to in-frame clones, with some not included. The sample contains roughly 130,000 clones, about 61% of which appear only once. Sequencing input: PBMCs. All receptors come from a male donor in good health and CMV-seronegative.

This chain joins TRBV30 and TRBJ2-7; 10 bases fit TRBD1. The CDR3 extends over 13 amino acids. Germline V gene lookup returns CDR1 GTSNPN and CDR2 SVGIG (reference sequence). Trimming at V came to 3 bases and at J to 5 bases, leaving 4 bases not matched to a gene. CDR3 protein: CAWSRQGAHEQYF. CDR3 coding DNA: TGTGCCTGGAGCCGACAGGGGGCCCACGAGCAGTACTTC.

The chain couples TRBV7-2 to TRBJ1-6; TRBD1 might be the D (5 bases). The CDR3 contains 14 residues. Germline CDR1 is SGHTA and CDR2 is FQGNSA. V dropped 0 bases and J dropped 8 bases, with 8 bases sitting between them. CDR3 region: CASSLAGGYSPLHF. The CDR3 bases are TGTGCCAGCAGCTTAGCCGGGGGATATTCACCCCTCCACTTT.

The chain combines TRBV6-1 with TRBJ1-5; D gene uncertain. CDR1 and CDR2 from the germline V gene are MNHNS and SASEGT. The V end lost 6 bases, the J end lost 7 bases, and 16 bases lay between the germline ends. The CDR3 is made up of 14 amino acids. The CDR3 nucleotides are TGTGCCAGCAGGGCTGGGCAGGCCCACCAGCCCCAGCATTTT. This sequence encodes CASRAGQAHQPQHF.

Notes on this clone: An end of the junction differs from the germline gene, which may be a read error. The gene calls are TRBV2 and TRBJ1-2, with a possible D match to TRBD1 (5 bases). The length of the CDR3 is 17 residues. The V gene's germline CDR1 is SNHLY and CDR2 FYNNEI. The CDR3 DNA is TGTGCCAGCAGTGAAAGGTCGGGGGGGTCCAGCAACTATGGCTACCCCTTC. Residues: CASSERSGGSSNYGYPF.

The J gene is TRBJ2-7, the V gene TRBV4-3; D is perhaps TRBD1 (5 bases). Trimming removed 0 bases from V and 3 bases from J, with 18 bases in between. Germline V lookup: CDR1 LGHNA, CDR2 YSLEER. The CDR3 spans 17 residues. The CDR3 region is CASSQEVSGPVIYEQYF. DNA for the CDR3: TGCGCCAGCAGCCAAGAGGTATCAGGGCCAGTAATCTACGAGCAGTACTTC.

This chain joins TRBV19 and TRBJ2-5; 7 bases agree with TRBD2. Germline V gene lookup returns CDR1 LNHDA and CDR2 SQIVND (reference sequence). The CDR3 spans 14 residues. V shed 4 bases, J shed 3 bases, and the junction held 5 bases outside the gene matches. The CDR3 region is CASSTSSGKETQYF. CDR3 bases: TGTGCCAGTAGTACGTCTAGCGGCAAAGAGACCCAGTACTTC.

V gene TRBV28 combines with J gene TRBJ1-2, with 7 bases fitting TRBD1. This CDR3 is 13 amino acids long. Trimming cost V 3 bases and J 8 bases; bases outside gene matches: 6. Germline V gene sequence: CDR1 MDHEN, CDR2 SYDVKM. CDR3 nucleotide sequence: TGTGCCAGCAGTTTGATGCAGGGGGTAGGCTACACCTTC. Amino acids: CASSLMQGVGYTF.

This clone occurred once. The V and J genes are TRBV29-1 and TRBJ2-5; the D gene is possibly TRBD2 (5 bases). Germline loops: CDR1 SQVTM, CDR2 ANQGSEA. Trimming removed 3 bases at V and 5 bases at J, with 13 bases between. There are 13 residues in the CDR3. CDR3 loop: CSVESLASETQYF. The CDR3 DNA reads TGCAGCGTTGAGTCGCTAGCCTCGGAGACCCAGTACTTC.

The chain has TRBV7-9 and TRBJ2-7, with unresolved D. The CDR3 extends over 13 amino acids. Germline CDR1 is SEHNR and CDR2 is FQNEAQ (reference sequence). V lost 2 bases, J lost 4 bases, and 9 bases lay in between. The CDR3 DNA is TGTGCCAGCAGCTTAATCAGTCGATACGAGCAGTACTTC. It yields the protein CASSLISRYEQYF. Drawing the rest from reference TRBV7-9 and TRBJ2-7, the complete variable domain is DTGVSQNPRHKITKRGQNVTFRCDPISEHNRLYWYRQTLGQGPEFLTYFQNEAQLEKSRLLSDRFSAERPKGSFSTLEIQRTEQGDSAMYLCASSLISRYEQYFGPGTRLTVT.

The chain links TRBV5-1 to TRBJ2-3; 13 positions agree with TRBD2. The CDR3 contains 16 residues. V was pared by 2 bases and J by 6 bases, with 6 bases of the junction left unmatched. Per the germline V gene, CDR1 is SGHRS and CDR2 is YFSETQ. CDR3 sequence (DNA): TGCGCCAGCAGCTTTGGACTAGCGGGGGTCGGCGATACGCAGTATTTT. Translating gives CASSFGLAGVGDTQYF.

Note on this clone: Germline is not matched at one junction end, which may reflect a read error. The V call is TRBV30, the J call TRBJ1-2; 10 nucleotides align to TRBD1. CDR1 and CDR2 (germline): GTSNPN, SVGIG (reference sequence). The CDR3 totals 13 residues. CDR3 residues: CAWSLTGGGGYPF. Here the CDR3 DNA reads TGTGCCTGGAGCCTGACAGGGGGCGGTGGCTACCCCTTC.

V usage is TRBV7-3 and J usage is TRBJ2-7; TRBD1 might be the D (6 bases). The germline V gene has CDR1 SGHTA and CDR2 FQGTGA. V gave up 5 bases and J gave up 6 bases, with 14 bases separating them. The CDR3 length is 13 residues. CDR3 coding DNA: TGTGCCAGCAGCGGTGACAGGTTGGGCGAGCAGTACTTC. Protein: CASSGDRLGEQYF. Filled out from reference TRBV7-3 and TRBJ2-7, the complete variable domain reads GAGVSQTPSNKVTEKGKYVELRCDPISGHTALYWYRQSLGQGPEFLIYFQGTGAADDSGLPNDRFFAVRPEGSVSTLKIQRTERGDSAVYLCASSGDRLGEQYFGPGTRLTVT.

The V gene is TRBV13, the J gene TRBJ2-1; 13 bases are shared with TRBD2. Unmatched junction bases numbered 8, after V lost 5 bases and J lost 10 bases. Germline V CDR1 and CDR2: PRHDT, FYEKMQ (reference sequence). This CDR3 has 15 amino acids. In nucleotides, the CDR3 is TGTGCCAGCAGCCTAGAGGGACTAGCGGGGAGGGAGCAGTTCTTC. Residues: CASSLEGLAGREQFF.

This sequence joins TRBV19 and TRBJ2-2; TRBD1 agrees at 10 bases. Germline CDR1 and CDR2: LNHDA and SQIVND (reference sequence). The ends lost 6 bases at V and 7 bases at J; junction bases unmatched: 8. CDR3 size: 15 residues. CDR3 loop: CASRPGTGVVGELFF. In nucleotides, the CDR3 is TGTGCCAGTAGACCCGGGACAGGGGTGGTCGGGGAGCTGTTTTTT.

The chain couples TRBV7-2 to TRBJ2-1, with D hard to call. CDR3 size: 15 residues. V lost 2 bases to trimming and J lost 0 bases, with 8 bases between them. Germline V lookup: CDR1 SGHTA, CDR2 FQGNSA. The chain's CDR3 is CASSLSGSSYNEQFF. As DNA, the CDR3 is TGTGCCAGCAGCTTATCAGGAAGCTCCTACAATGAGCAGTTCTTC.

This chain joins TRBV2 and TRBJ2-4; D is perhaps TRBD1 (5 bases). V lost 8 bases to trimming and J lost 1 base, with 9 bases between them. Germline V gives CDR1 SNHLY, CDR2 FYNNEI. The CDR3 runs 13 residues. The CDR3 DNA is TGTGCCAGCCTTCAGGGTGCCAAAAACATTCAGTACTTC. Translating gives CASLQGAKNIQYF.

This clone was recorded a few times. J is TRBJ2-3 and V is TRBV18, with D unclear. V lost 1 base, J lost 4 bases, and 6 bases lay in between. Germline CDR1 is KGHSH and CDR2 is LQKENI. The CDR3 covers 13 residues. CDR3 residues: CASSPLRADTQYF. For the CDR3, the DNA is TGTGCCAGCTCACCACTCCGAGCAGATACGCAGTATTTT.

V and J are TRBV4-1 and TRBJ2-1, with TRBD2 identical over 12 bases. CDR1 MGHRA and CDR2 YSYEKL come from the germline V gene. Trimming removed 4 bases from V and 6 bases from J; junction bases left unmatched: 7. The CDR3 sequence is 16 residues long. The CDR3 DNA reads TGCGCCAGCAGCCCCCTAGCGGGGGGGCTAGGCAATGAGCAGTTCTTC. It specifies CASSPLAGGLGNEQFF.

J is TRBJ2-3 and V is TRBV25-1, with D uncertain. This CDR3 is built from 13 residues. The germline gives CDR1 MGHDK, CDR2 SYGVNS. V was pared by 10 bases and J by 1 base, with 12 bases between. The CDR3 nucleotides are TGTGCCATCGCGGCAATAGGCACAGATACGCAGTATTTT. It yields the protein CAIAAIGTDTQYF. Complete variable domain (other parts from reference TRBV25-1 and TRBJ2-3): EADIYQTPRYLVIGTGKKITLECSQTMGHDKMYWYQQDPGMELHLIHYSYGVNSTEKGDLSSESTVSRIRTEHFPLTLESARPSHTSQYLCAIAAIGTDTQYFGPGTRLTVL.

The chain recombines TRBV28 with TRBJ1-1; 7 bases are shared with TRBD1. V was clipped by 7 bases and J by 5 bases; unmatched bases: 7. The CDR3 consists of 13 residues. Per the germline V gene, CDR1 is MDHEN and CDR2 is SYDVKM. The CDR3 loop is CASTFRGRTEAFF. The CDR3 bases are TGTGCCAGCACCTTCAGGGGGAGGACTGAAGCTTTCTTT.

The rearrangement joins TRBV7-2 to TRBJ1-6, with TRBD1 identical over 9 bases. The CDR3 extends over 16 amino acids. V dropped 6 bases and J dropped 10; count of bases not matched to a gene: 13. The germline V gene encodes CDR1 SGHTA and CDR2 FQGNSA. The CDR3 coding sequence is TGTGCCAGCAGAAGGGGGGACAGGGAGGCTGGATCACCCCTCCACTTT. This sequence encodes CASRRGDREAGSPLHF.

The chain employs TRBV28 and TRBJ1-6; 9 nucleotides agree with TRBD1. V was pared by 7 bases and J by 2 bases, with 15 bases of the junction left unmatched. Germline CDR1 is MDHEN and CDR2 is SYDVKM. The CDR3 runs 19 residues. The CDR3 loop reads CASIEAGQGIEAYNSPLHF. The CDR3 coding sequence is TGTGCCAGCATAGAGGCCGGACAGGGGATTGAAGCCTATAATTCACCCCTCCACTTT.

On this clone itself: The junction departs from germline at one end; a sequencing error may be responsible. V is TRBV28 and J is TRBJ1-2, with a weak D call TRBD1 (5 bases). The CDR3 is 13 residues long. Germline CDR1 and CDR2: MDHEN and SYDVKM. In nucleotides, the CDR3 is TGTGCCAGCAGTAGTGGGGGGTTATGGGGCTACCCCTTC. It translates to CASSSGGLWGYPF.

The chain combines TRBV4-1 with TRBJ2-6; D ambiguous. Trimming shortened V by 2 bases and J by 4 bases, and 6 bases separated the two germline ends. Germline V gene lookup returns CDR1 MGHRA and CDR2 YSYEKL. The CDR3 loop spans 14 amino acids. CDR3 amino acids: CASSQNWGANVLTF. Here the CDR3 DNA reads TGCGCCAGCAGCCAAAACTGGGGGGCCAACGTCCTGACTTTC.

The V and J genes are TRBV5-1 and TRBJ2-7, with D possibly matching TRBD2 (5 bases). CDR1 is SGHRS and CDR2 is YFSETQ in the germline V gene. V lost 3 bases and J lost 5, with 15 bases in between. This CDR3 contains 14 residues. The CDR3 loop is CASSSQAGIHEQYF. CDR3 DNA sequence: TGCGCCAGCAGCTCTCAGGCGGGTATCCACGAGCAGTACTTC.

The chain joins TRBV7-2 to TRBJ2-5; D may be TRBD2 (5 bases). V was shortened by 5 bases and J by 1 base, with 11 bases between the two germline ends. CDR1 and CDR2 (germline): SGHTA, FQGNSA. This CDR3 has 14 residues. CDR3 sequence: CASSLAGLQETQYF. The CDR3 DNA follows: TGTGCCAGCAGCCTCGCGGGCCTCCAAGAGACCCAGTACTTC.

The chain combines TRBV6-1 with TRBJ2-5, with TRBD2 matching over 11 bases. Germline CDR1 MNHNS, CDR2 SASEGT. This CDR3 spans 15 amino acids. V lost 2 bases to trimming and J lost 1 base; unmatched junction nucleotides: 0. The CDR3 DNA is TGTGCCAGCAGTGAAACTAGCGGGGGCCAAGAGACCCAGTACTTC. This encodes CASSETSGGQETQYF.

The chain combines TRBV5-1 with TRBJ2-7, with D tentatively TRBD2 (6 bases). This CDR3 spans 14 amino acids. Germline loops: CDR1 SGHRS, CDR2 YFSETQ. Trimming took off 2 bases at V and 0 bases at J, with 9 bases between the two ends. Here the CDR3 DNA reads TGCGCCAGCAGCTTAGACGGGAGCTCCTACGAGCAGTACTTC. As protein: CASSLDGSSYEQYF.